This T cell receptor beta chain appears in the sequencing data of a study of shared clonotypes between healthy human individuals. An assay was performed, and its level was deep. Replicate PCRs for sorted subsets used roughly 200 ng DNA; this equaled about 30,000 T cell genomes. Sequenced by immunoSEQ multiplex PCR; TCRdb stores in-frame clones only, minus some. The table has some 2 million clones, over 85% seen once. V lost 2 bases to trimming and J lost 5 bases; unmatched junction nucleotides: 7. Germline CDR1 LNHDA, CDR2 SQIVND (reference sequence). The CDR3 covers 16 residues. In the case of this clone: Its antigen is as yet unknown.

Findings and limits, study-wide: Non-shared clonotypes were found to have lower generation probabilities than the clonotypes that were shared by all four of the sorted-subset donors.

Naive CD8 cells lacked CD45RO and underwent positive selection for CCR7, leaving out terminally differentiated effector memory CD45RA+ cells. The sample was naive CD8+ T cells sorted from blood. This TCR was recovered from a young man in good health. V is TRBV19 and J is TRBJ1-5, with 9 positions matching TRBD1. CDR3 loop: CASSISGQGNYQPQHF. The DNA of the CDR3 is TGTGCCAGTAGTATATCTGGACAGGGGAATTATCAGCCCCAGCATTTT.